This T cell receptor beta chain came from a study of cytomegalovirus exposure and HLA in healthy donors. General study points: Some public TCRs appeared in many individuals, while most sequences were rare. It was reported in a later analysis that an Asian-associated ancestry cluster showed fewer N-insertions than the roughly 620-donor mean.

As for the donors, each was a healthy bone marrow donor. The PCR used 60 Vbeta and 13 Jbeta primers. Libraries were prepared by immunoSEQ multiplex PCR; TCRdb keeps only in-frame clonotypes and omits some of them. The sample lists tens of thousands of clones, roughly 80% occurring once. After removal of 3 bases from V and 6 bases from J, the junction contained 3 bases not matched to a gene. CDR3 size: 14 residues. Germline V gene lookup returns CDR1 SGHRS and CDR2 YFSETQ. As concerns this clone: Its antigen remains unknown.

The origin of this receptor is a woman aged 45-65 years in good health and CMV-seronegative. Sequenced input: PBMCs. The chain recombines TRBV5-1 with TRBJ2-1, with 10 bases that match TRBD2. The CDR3 region has the DNA TGCGCCAGCAGCTCCGGGACTAGCGTCAATGAGCAGTTCTTC. This translates into CASSSGTSVNEQFF.